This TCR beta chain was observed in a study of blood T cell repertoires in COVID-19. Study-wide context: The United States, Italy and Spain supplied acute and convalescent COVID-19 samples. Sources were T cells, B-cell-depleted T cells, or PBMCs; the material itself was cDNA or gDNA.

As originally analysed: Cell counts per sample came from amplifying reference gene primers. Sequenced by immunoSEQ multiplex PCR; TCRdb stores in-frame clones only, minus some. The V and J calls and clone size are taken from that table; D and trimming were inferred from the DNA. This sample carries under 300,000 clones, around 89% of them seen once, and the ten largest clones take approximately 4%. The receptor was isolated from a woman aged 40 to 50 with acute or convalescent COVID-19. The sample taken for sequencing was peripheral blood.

The DNA of the CDR3 is TGTGCCTGGAGTCCACATACCGGGACAGGGGTTAATGAGCAGTTCTTC. Protein product: CAWSPHTGTGVNEQFF. This chain links TRBV30 with TRBJ2-1; 10 positions match TRBD1. The germline V gene has CDR1 GTSNPN and CDR2 SVGIG (reference sequence). CDR3 size: 16 residues. V lost 2 bases to trimming and J lost 7 bases; unmatched junction nucleotides: 11.